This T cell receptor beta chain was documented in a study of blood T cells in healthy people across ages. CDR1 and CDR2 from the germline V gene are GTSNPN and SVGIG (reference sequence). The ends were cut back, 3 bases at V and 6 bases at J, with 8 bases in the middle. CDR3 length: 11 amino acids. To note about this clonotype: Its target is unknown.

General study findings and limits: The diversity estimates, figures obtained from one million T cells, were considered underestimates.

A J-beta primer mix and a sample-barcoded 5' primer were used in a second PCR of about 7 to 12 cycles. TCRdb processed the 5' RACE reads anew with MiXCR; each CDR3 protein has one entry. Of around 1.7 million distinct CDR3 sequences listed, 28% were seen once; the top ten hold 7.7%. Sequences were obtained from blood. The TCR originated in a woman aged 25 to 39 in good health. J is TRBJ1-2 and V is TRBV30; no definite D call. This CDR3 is CAWRPADGYTF. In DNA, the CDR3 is TGTGCCTGGAGGCCCGCGGATGGCTACACCTTC. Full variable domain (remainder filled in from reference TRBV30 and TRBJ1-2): SQTIHQWPATLVQPVGSPLSLECTVEGTSNPNLYWYRQAAGRGLQLLFYSVGIGQISSEVPQNLSASRPQDRQFILSSKKLLLSDSGFYLCAWRPADGYTFGSGTRLTVV.